What follows describes a single TCR beta chain. Its antigen remains unidentified. The data are from a study of CD8+ T cells in alopecia areata. Study context: The study gave treated patients oral tofacitinib at 5 to 10 mg twice daily. Study-wide results and caveats: In scalp and blood, many expanded lesional clones persisted during tofacitinib.

The CDR3 has 16 residues. V was clipped by 5 bases and J by 1 base; unmatched bases: 5. CDR1 LNHNV and CDR2 YYDKDF come from the germline V gene (reference sequence). Following extraction, RNA underwent reverse transcription to cDNA, which served as the sequencing template. The repertoire was sequenced with immunoSEQ multiplex PCR; TCRdb's copy has only in-frame clones and lacks some. This table holds some 100,000 clones, 58% found once. Treatment specified: oral pan-JAK inhibitor, 5-10 mg twice daily. The chain couples TRBV15 to TRBJ2-2, with 9 bases aligning to TRBD2. The clonotype was recovered from a human donor with alopecia areata. The material was CD8+ T cells sorted from blood, obtained at week 4, from a patient treated with tofacitinib. The DNA for the CDR3 is TGTGCCACCAGCCCTAGCGGGACTTTGAACACCGGGGAGCTGTTTTTT. Translated: CATSPSGTLNTGELFF.